The clone carrying this T cell receptor beta chain occurred a few times. Antigen unknown. These data come from a study of cytomegalovirus exposure and HLA in healthy donors. Study-level information: From HLA-typed donors, an early data release held approximately 85 million unique TCRs. The study's findings and limits: There were about 160 TCR beta chains listed as cytomegalovirus-associated.

Germline CDR1 is SNHLY and CDR2 is FYNNEI. The ends were cut back, 2 bases at V and 7 bases at J, with 14 bases in the middle. The CDR3 totals 14 residues. PCR amplification relied on 60 Vbeta primers (plus 13 Jbeta primers). Generated by immunoSEQ multiplex PCR, the TCRdb table keeps only in-frame clones and is missing some. The table has around 120,000 clones, around four fifths seen once; the top ten hold approximately 3%. All the people who gave samples were healthy bone marrow donors. Specimen: PBMCs. The receptor was derived from a boy aged 2 to 10 in good health and CMV-seronegative. The V call is TRBV2, the J call TRBJ2-5, with D possibly matching TRBD2 (5 bases). In nucleotides, the CDR3 is TGTGCCAGCAGTGAAATCGCGTTCGAGGGGACCCAGTACTTC. Protein sequence: CASSEIAFEGTQYF.